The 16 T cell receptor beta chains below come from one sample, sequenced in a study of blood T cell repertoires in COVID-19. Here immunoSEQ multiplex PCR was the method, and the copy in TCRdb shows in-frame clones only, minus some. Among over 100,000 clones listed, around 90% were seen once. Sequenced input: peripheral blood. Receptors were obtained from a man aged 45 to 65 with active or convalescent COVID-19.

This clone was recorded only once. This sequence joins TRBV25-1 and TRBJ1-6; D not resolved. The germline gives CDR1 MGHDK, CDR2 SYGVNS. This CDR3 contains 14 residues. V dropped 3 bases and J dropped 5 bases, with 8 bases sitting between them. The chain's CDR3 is CASSDGPNNSPLHF. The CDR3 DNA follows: TGTGCCAGCAGTGATGGGCCGAATAATTCACCCCTCCACTTT. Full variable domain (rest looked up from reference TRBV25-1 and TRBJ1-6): EADIYQTPRYLVIGTGKKITLECSQTMGHDKMYWYQQDPGMELHLIHYSYGVNSTEKGDLSSESTVSRIRTEHFPLTLESARPSHTSQYLCASSDGPNNSPLHFGNGTRLTVT.

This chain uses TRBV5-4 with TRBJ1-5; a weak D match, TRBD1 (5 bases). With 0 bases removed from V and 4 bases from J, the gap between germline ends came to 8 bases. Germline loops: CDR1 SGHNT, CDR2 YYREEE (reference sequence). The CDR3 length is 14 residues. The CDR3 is CASSLEGLNQPQHF. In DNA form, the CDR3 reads TGTGCCAGCAGCTTGGAGGGGTTAAATCAGCCCCAGCATTTT.

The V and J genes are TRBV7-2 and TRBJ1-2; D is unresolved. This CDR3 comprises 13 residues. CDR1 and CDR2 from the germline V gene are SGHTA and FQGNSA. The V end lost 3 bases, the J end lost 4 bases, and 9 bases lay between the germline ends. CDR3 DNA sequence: TGTGCCAGCAGCTTCCCAGCGGGCTATGGCTACACCTTC. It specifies CASSFPAGYGYTF.

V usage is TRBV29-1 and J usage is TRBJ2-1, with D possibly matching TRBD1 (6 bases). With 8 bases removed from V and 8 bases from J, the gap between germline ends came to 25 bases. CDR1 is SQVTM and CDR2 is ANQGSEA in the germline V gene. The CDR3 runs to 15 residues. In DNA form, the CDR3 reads TGCAGCCCCGTCGACAGGCCTCCCCCATCGGATGAGCAGTTCTTC. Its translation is CSPVDRPPPSDEQFF.

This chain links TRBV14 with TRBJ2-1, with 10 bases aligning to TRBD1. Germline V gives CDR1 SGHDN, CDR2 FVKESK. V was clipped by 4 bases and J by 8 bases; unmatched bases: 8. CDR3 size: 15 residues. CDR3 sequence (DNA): TGTGCCAGCAGCCCCCCGGGACAGGGGTTCCATGAGCAGTTCTTC. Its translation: CASSPPGQGFHEQFF.

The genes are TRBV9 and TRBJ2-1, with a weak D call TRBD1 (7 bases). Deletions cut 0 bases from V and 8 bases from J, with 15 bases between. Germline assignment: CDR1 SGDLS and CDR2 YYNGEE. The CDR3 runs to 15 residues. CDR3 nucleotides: TGTGCCAGCAGCGTAGTAGCAGGGGGGATCCATGAGCAGTTCTTC. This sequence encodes CASSVVAGGIHEQFF.

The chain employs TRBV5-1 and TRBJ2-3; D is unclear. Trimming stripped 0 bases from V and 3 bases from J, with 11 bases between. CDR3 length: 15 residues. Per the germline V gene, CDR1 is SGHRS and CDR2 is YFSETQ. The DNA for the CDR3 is TGCGCCAGCAGCTTGGACGGTACAGTGACAGATACGCAGTATTTT. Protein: CASSLDGTVTDTQYF.

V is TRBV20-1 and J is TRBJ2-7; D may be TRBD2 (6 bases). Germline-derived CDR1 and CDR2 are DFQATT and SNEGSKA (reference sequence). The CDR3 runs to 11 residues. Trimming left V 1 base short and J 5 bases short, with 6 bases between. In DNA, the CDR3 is TGCAGTGCTAGAGGGGGGGACGAGCAGTACGTC. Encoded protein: CSARGGDEQYV.

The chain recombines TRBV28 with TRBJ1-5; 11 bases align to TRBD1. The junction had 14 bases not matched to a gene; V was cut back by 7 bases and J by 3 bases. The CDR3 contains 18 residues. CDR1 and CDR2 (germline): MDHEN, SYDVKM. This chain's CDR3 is CASTPSLGQGALNQPQHF. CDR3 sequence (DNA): TGTGCCAGCACCCCTAGCCTCGGACAGGGGGCCCTCAATCAGCCCCAGCATTTT.

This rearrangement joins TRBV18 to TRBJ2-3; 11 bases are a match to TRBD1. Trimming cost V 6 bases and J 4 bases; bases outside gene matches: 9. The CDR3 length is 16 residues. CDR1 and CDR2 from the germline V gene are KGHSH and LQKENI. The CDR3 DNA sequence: TGTGCCAGCTCTCTGGCTCGGACAGGGGGCGCAGATACGCAGTATTTT. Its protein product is CASSLARTGGADTQYF.

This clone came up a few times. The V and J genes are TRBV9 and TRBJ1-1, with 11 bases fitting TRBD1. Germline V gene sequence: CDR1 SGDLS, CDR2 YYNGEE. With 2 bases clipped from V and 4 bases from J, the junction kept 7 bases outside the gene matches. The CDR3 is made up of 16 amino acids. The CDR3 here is CASSVGTGGLVTEAFF. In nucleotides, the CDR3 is TGTGCCAGCAGCGTTGGGACAGGGGGATTGGTCACTGAAGCTTTCTTT.

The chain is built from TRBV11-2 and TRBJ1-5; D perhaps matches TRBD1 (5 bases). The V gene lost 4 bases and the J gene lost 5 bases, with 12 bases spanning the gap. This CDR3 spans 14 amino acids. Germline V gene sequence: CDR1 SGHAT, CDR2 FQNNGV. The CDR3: CASSSIGGDQPQHF. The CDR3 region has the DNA TGTGCCAGCAGCTCAATCGGAGGGGATCAGCCCCAGCATTTT.

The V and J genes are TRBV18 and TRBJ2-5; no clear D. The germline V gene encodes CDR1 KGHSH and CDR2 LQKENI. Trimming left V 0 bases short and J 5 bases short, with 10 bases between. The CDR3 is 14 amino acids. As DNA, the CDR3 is TGTGCCAGCTCACCACCAATCGGGTCGGAGACCCAGTACTTC. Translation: CASSPPIGSETQYF.

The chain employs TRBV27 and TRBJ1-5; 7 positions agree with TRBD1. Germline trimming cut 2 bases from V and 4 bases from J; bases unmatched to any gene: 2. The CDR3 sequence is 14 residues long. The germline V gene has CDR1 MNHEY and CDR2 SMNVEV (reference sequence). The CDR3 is CASSLQGVNQPQHF. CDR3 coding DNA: TGTGCCAGCAGTTTACAGGGGGTAAATCAGCCCCAGCATTTT.

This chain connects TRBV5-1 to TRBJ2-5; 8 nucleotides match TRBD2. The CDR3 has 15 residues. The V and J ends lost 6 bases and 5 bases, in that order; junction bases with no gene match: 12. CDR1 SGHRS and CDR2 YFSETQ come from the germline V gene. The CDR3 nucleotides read TGCGCCAGCACCTTCGGGGGGGTCACCCAGGAGACCCAGTACTTC. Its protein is CASTFGGVTQETQYF. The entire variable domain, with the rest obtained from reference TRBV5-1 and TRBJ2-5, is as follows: KAGVTQTPRYLIKTRGQQVTLSCSPISGHRSVSWYQQTPGQGLQFLFEYFSETQRNKGNFPGRFSGRQFSNSRSEMNVSTLELGDSALYLCASTFGGVTQETQYFGPGTRLLVL.

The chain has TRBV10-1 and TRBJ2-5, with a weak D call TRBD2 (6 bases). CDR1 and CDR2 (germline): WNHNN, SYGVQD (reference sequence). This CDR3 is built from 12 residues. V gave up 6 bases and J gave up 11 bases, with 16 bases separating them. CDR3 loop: CASRGCGRRQYF. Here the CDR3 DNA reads TGCGCCAGCAGGGGATGTGGGAGGCGGCAGTACTTC.